The count of the clone carrying this TCR beta chain is one. The antigen is unknown. The sample is drawn from a study of T cell responses to AZD1222 COVID-19 vaccine. Study at large: Second-dose groups at about 4 or about 12 weeks were pooled. Whole-study results and caveats: Seropositive at baseline were only a handful of AZD1222 recipients. It should be noted that donors were predominantly white British and more often female, and clonal diversity was possibly underestimated.

TCRdb keeps only in-frame clones here, not all; method: immunoSEQ multiplex PCR. The sample includes 170,000 or so clones, 75% to 95% seen only once; the top ten take approximately 3%. V was clipped by 0 bases and J by 7 bases; unmatched bases: 12. Germline CDR1 reads MNHEY; CDR2 reads SVGAGI. The CDR3 extends over 16 amino acids. The sequence came from an adult in good health. The rearrangement uses TRBV6-5 and TRBJ2-7, with TRBD2 identical over 7 bases. The material sequenced was peripheral blood, taken on day 0 of AZD1222 vaccination. CDR3 sequence reads: CASSYSAIGGGTEQYF. The CDR3 DNA reads TGTGCCAGCAGTTACTCAGCAATCGGCGGGGGTACGGAGCAGTACTTC.